This T cell receptor (beta chain) derives from a study of control samples from healthy donors and cancer patients. Sequencing was performed with immunoSEQ multiplex PCR; in TCRdb, only in-frame clones are kept and a portion is missing. The sample includes 120,000 or so clones, around nine tenths of them seen just once. Ten or more counts support this clone. The CDR3 is made up of 14 amino acids. The germline V gene has CDR1 SGHTA and CDR2 FQGNSA. V lost 4 bases to trimming and J lost 7 bases, with 13 bases between them. J is TRBJ1-4 and V is TRBV7-2, with no clear D. The TCR comes from a woman aged 55 to 70 with lung cancer. The sample taken for sequencing was PBMCs. The CDR3 is CASSSSLSGEKLFF. The CDR3 DNA is TGTGCCAGCAGCTCCTCACTATCGGGTGAAAAACTGTTTTTT.